The T cell receptor (beta chain) under discussion was sequenced for a study of blood T cell repertoires in COVID-19. TCRdb's table, derived via immunoSEQ multiplex PCR, lists solely in-frame clones and lacks some. The data contain 200,000 or so clones, roughly 81% of them singletons. CDR3 length: 13 residues. Looked up from germline, CDR1 is MNHEY and CDR2 is SMNVEV (reference sequence). V lost 3 bases to trimming and J lost 2 bases; unmatched junction nucleotides: 1. J is TRBJ2-7 and V is TRBV27, with TRBD1 matching 7 bases. This clonotype was obtained from a man between 45 and 60 years old who had recovered from COVID-19. Sequenced input: peripheral blood. The CDR3 bases are TGTGCCAGCAGTTTGACAGGGACCTACGAGCAGTACTTC. Translation gives CASSLTGTYEQYF.